A single sample is the source of the 8 T cell receptor beta chains below, sequenced in a study of T cell changes during pregnancy in multiple sclerosis (dated by TCRdb to about 2019). Receptor amplification or capture employed the immunoSEQ multiplex PCR assay. This immuneACCESS table, as held by TCRdb, lists in-frame sequences with V and J called but not all clones. Of the missing ones, under half trace to an unresolved V gene in checked studies; the others have no known cause. This sample holds roughly 87,000 clones; roughly nine tenths were observed only once. 3.5% of the sample comes from the top ten. Sequences were derived from PBMCs, sampled in the first trimester of pregnancy. Receptors originate from a female donor in good health, serving as a control in a pregnancy study. Some clones in this sample may be carry-over from other donors' samples.

This chain links TRBV7-2 with TRBJ1-5; D unresolved. V was cut by 1 base and J by 0 bases, with 10 bases left in between. This CDR3 comprises 16 residues. The germline V gene encodes CDR1 SGHTA and CDR2 FQGNSA. The CDR3 region is CASSLEAVYSNQPQHF. The CDR3 nucleotides are TGTGCCAGCAGCTTAGAGGCGGTGTATAGCAATCAGCCCCAGCATTTT.

J is TRBJ1-2 and V is TRBV15, with D perhaps TRBD1 (6 bases). The CDR3 consists of 17 residues. The V and J ends lost 3 bases and 3 bases respectively, with 20 bases between them. Germline assignment: CDR1 LNHNV and CDR2 YYDKDF (reference sequence). The CDR3 reads CATSRGGAARAYYGYTF. The DNA of the CDR3 is TGTGCCACCAGCAGGGGGGGGGCTGCCAGAGCCTACTATGGCTACACCTTC.

This clone appeared once. The chain recombines TRBV27 with TRBJ2-1, with 9 bases that match TRBD2. Germline trimming cut 2 bases from V and 7 bases from J; bases unmatched to any gene: 6. Germline V CDR1 and CDR2: MNHEY, SMNVEV (reference sequence). This CDR3 is 15 amino acids long. The CDR3 sequence: CASSLLASGKNEQFF. CDR3 sequence (DNA): TGTGCCAGCAGTTTACTGGCTAGCGGGAAAAATGAGCAGTTCTTC.

The rearrangement links TRBV29-1 to TRBJ2-3; TRBD1 aligns across 9 bases. CDR3 size: 15 residues. Germline-derived CDR1 and CDR2 are SQVTM and ANQGSEA. V lost 2 bases to trimming and J lost 0 bases; unmatched junction nucleotides: 3. Here the CDR3 DNA reads TGCAGCGTTGAACCTACAGGGGGCAGCACAGATACGCAGTATTTT. Translation gives CSVEPTGGSTDTQYF.

The rearrangement uses TRBV15 and TRBJ1-4; 7 nucleotides match TRBD1. Germline V lookup: CDR1 LNHNV, CDR2 YYDKDF (reference sequence). This CDR3 region has 14 residues. The V gene end was trimmed by 1 base and the J gene end by 7 bases; junction bases not matched to a gene: 3. The CDR3 DNA follows: TGTGCCACCAGCAGAGGACAGGGTACTGAAAAACTGTTTTTT. Translation gives CATSRGQGTEKLFF.

The V call is TRBV2, the J call TRBJ2-7, with D possibly TRBD2 on 5 matching bases. Trimming removed 3 bases at V and 1 base at J, with 16 bases between. This CDR3 has 16 residues. Per the germline V gene, CDR1 is SNHLY and CDR2 is FYNNEI. CDR3 nucleotides: TGTGCCAGCAGTGATCAGGTCCAGCGGTTTTCCTACGAGCAGTACTTC. Encoded protein: CASSDQVQRFSYEQYF.

The V call is TRBV7-9, the J call TRBJ2-3; 9 nucleotides match TRBD2. The CDR3 loop spans 17 amino acids. V was pared by 2 bases and J by 2 bases, with 8 bases of the junction left unmatched. Germline CDR1 SEHNR, CDR2 FQNEAQ (reference sequence). This CDR3 reads CASSLKRLADYTDTQYF. CDR3 DNA sequence: TGTGCCAGCAGCTTAAAGCGACTAGCGGACTACACAGATACGCAGTATTTT.

This clone was seen just once. The chain joins TRBV7-9 to TRBJ2-5, with D possibly TRBD2 on 6 matching bases. Germline-derived CDR1 and CDR2 are SEHNR and FQNEAQ (reference sequence). Between the trimmed V and J ends, which lost 0 bases and 4 bases, there was a span of 12 bases. The CDR3 is made up of 15 amino acids. The CDR3 coding sequence is TGTGCCAGCAGCTTAGCGGAGGGTAGGGGAGAGACCCAGTACTTC. It specifies CASSLAEGRGETQYF.